This is a list of T cell receptor beta chains from one sample in a study of blood T cell repertoires in COVID-19. Clones were sequenced by immunoSEQ multiplex PCR, and TCRdb holds only the in-frame ones, with some missing. The sample carries some 21,000 clones, roughly 73% recorded once. Sequencing used peripheral blood. The receptors stem from a human donor in a cohort sampled during active or convalescent COVID-19. Each CDR3 is given with its conserved first and last residue. The order of the fields is V gene, clone size, D gene, J gene, CDR3 protein, CDR3 DNA. The D gene is left open where the match is weak. Size is stated for part of the rows, as once, few or many counts, or as a class when the clone is expanded.

TRBV6-5	NA	NA	TRBJ2-3	CASTGTPSDTQYF	TGTGCCAGCACCGGGACTCCGTCAGATACGCAGTATTTT
TRBV5-1	NA	TRBD2	TRBJ2-1	CASSSTSGSSNEQFF	TGCGCCAGCAGTTCGACTAGCGGGAGCTCCAATGAGCAGTTCTTC
TRBV6-5	NA	TRBD2	TRBJ2-1	CASSYSRGGGGNEQFF	TGTGCCAGCAGTTACTCGAGAGGCGGGGGGGGGAATGAGCAGTTCTTC
TRBV7-3	NA	NA	TRBJ2-3	CASSSLPTSTDTQYF	TGTGCCAGCAGCTCTCTACCCACTAGCACAGATACGCAGTATTTT
TRBV10-3	NA	NA	TRBJ1-1	CAISDLAGGEAFF	TGTGCCATCAGTGATCTGGCCGGCGGTGAAGCTTTCTTT
TRBV7-8	NA	TRBD2	TRBJ2-5	CASTPWGLADQETQYF	TGTGCCAGCACCCCCTGGGGACTAGCGGACCAAGAGACCCAGTACTTC
TRBV4-1	once	TRBD2	TRBJ2-7	CASSQGAGLFYEQYF	TGCGCCAGCAGCCAAGGAGCGGGGCTCTTCTACGAGCAGTACTTC
TRBV5-1	NA	NA	TRBJ1-2	CASSLEISGVFSNNGYTF	TGCGCCAGCAGCTTGGAGATATCAGGGGTCTTTTCTAATAATGGCTACACCTTC
TRBV6-1	NA	TRBD2	TRBJ2-5	CASSSPGGKETQYF	TGTGCCAGCAGTTCCCCGGGAGGGAAAGAGACCCAGTACTTC
TRBV19	NA	NA	TRBJ1-2	CASSIYRGGYTF	TGTGCCAGTAGTATATATCGCGGGGGCTACACCTTC
TRBV30	once	TRBD1	TRBJ1-6	CAWSGRGTGFYSPLHF	TGTGCCTGGAGTGGGCGCGGGACAGGGTTTTATTCACCCCTCCACTTT
TRBV6-5	NA	NA	TRBJ1-1	CASSYREGTEAFF	TGTGCCAGCAGTTACAGGGAGGGCACTGAAGCTTTCTTT
TRBV4-2	NA	NA	TRBJ2-3	CASSQDQKLSTDTQYF	TGTGCCAGCAGCCAAGATCAGAAGTTGAGCACAGATACGCAGTATTTT
TRBV25-1	NA	TRBD1	TRBJ1-4	CASSEGVGQTNEKLFF	TGTGCCAGCAGTGAAGGAGTGGGACAGACCAATGAAAAACTGTTTTTT
TRBV23-1	few	NA	TRBJ1-5	CASSHSQGQPQHF	TGCGCCAGCAGTCATTCACAGGGTCAGCCCCAGCATTTT
TRBV28	few	TRBD2	TRBJ2-3	CASRGTSTQVTDTQYF	TGTGCCAGCAGGGGGACTAGCACTCAGGTAACAGATACGCAGTATTTT
TRBV9	NA	TRBD2	TRBJ2-1	CASSVGLAGGGNEQFF	TGTGCCAGCAGCGTTGGACTAGCGGGAGGGGGCAATGAGCAGTTCTTC
TRBV9	NA	NA	TRBJ1-2	CASSPTTRGQDYGYTF	TGTGCCAGCAGCCCGACGACGAGAGGGCAAGACTATGGCTACACCTTC
TRBV27	NA	NA	TRBJ2-1	CASRLSLGGHYNEQFF	TGTGCCAGCAGGCTCTCCTTGGGGGGGCACTACAATGAGCAGTTCTTC
TRBV6-6	once	TRBD1	TRBJ1-5	CASRADREGQPQHF	TGTGCCAGCAGAGCCGACAGGGAAGGTCAGCCCCAGCATTTT
TRBV12-3/TRBV12-4	NA	NA	TRBJ1-1	CASRPTGNTEAFF	TGTGCCAGCAGGCCCACAGGGAACACTGAAGCTTTCTTT
TRBV29-1	NA	NA	TRBJ2-2	CSVVGGTGELFF	TGCAGCGTTGTTGGGGGGACCGGGGAGCTGTTTTTT
TRBV7-7	NA	TRBD1	TRBJ2-1	CASTISGGHEQFF	TGTGCTAGCACGATTTCAGGGGGCCATGAGCAGTTCTTC
TRBV6-5	NA	TRBD1	TRBJ2-7	CASGPAGTGRTEQYF	TGTGCCAGCGGACCGGCCGGGACAGGGAGGACGGAGCAGTACTTC
TRBV5-1	NA	TRBD2	TRBJ2-2	CASSSGLAGAPGTGELFF	TGCGCCAGCAGCTCGGGACTAGCGGGAGCCCCGGGGACCGGGGAGCTGTTTTTT
TRBV24-1	NA	NA	TRBJ2-1	CATRGGMAHEQFF	TGTGCCACACGCGGCGGGATGGCACATGAGCAGTTCTTC
TRBV7-9	NA	NA	TRBJ1-6	CASSLPGGKASPLHF	TGTGCCAGCAGCTTACCGGGGGGAAAGGCTTCACCCCTCCACTTT
TRBV11-2	NA	TRBD2	TRBJ2-7	CASSFGLAGPYEQYF	TGTGCCAGCAGCTTTGGGCTAGCGGGGCCCTACGAGCAGTACTTC
TRBV28	NA	TRBD2	TRBJ2-3	CASSSRLAGGGTDTQYF	TGTGCCAGCAGTTCAAGGCTAGCGGGAGGGGGCACAGATACGCAGTATTTT
TRBV19	NA	TRBD2	TRBJ2-4	CASSGQRGPFAIQYF	TGTGCCAGTAGTGGACAGCGGGGGCCCTTTGCTATTCAGTACTTC
TRBV7-2	NA	TRBD1	TRBJ1-2	CASSPYSGGEGYTF	TGTGCCAGCAGCCCTTACTCAGGGGGCGAGGGCTACACCTTC
TRBV5-6	NA	NA	TRBJ1-6	CASNQYNSPLHF	TGTGCCAGCAACCAGTATAATTCACCCCTCCACTTT
TRBV2	NA	NA	TRBJ2-5	CASQMRLQETQYF	TGTGCCAGTCAGATGAGGCTGCAAGAGACCCAGTACTTC
TRBV5-8	NA	TRBD2	TRBJ2-1	CASSLSLAGGYEQFF	TGTGCCAGCAGCTTGAGCCTAGCGGGAGGATATGAGCAGTTCTTC
TRBV9	once	NA	TRBJ1-6	CASSLYPTSSYNSPLHF	TGTGCCAGCAGCTTATACCCCACGAGCTCCTATAATTCACCCCTCCACTTT
TRBV5-6	NA	NA	TRBJ2-1	CASSLGWVSGLSYNEQFF	TGTGCCAGCAGCCTGGGATGGGTAAGCGGACTCTCCTACAATGAGCAGTTCTTC
TRBV6-4	NA	NA	TRBJ2-1	CASSEDPGIYNEQFF	TGTGCCAGCAGTGAAGACCCAGGGATATACAATGAGCAGTTCTTC
TRBV28	NA	TRBD2	TRBJ2-2	CASRRGLAGYTGELFF	TGTGCCAGCAGACGAGGACTAGCGGGTTATACCGGGGAGCTGTTTTTT
TRBV9	NA	NA	TRBJ1-1	CASSGQGGGTEAFF	TGTGCCAGCAGCGGGCAGGGAGGAGGCACTGAAGCTTTCTTT
TRBV7-2	NA	TRBD1	TRBJ1-2	CASSLAPGTGHGYTF	TGTGCCAGCAGCTTAGCGCCGGGGACAGGGCATGGCTACACCTTC
TRBV3-1/TRBV3-2	once	TRBD1	TRBJ2-7	CASSPGTGWLPSYEQYF	TGTGCCAGCAGCCCAGGGACAGGGTGGTTACCCTCCTACGAGCAGTACTTC
TRBV19	NA	NA	TRBJ2-7	CASSTPGSSYEQYF	TGTGCCAGTAGTACACCCGGGAGCTCCTACGAGCAGTACTTC
TRBV12-3/TRBV12-4	NA	TRBD1	TRBJ1-5	CASRSTGNQPQHF	TGTGCCAGCAGATCGACAGGGAATCAGCCCCAGCATTTT
TRBV10-3	NA	NA	TRBJ1-2	CAITGNYGYTF	TGTGCCATCACAGGGAACTATGGCTACACCTTC
TRBV5-1	NA	NA	TRBJ2-2	CASSLAWASSGELFF	TGCGCCAGCAGCTTGGCCTGGGCTAGCTCCGGGGAGCTGTTTTTT
TRBV7-6	once	NA	TRBJ1-1	CASSLGAKNTEAFF	TGTGCCAGCAGCTTAGGGGCCAAGAACACTGAAGCTTTCTTT
TRBV3-1/TRBV3-2	once	TRBD1	TRBJ1-5	CASSQGRQGLGDQPQHF	TGTGCCAGCAGCCAAGGGCGACAGGGGTTGGGGGATCAGCCCCAGCATTTT
TRBV11-2	NA	TRBD1	TRBJ1-1	CASSRDRAEVAFF	TGTGCCAGCAGCCGGGACAGGGCTGAGGTAGCTTTCTTT
TRBV6-1	NA	NA	TRBJ2-1	CASRQGGNEQFF	TGTGCCAGCAGACAGGGGGGGAATGAGCAGTTCTTC
TRBV7-2	NA	NA	TRBJ1-2	CASSARGLYGYTF	TGTGCCAGCAGCGCGCGGGGTCTGTATGGCTACACCTTC
TRBV15	few	TRBD1	TRBJ2-1	CATSRDRAGNEQFF	TGTGCCACCAGCAGGGACAGGGCAGGCAATGAGCAGTTCTTC
TRBV2	NA	NA	TRBJ2-7	CASSADSLSYEQYF	TGTGCCAGCAGTGCGGACAGTCTCTCCTACGAGCAGTACTTC